This is a list of T cell receptor beta chains from one sample in a study of cytomegalovirus exposure and HLA in healthy donors. Clones were read by immunoSEQ multiplex PCR, and TCRdb kept only the in-frame ones, dropping some. The sample yields under 150,000 clones, 75% to 80% seen once. Source material: PBMCs. The receptors were sampled from a woman aged 45-60 years in good health and CMV-seronegative. Each CDR3 is given with its conserved first and last residue. D genes are given only for firm matches. Clone size, where shown, is once, few, many, or a class for clones that have expanded.

v_call	d_call	clone_size	j_call	cdr3_nt	cdr3_aa
TRBV11-2	TRBD2	.	TRBJ2-1	TGTGCCAGCAGCTTAGATTTGACTAGCGGGGGGATTGATAATGAGCAGTTCTTC	CASSLDLTSGGIDNEQFF
TRBV6-1	.	.	TRBJ1-5	TGTGCCAGCAGTGTGGCGAGTACGGGTCAGCCCCAGCATTTT	CASSVASTGQPQHF
TRBV4-1	.	.	TRBJ2-5	TGCGCCAGCAGCCAAGTCAAGGGGGAGGAGACCCAGTACTTC	CASSQVKGEETQYF
TRBV5-6	TRBD1	.	TRBJ2-5	TGTGCCAGCAGCTCCCAGGGACAGGGTAGGACCCAGTACTTC	CASSSQGQGRTQYF
TRBV11-2	.	.	TRBJ2-2	TGTGCCAGCAGCTTACTCCGGGACTTTCTCCGCGCGAACACCGGGGAGCTGTTTTTT	CASSLLRDFLRANTGELFF
TRBV19	.	.	TRBJ2-5	TGTGCCAGTAGTATGGTGCGGGGAGAGACCCAGTACTTC	CASSMVRGETQYF
TRBV7-8	TRBD2	once	TRBJ2-3	TGTGCCAGCAGCTTAGCGCTCCTAGCGGGGGACCACACAGATACGCAGTATTTT	CASSLALLAGDHTDTQYF
TRBV28	.	.	TRBJ2-1	TGTGCCAGCACCCAGGGGAGAAGCGATGAGCAGTTCTTC	CASTQGRSDEQFF
TRBV7-2	.	.	TRBJ2-5	TGTGCCAGCAGCTGGGGCGGGACAGACCAAGAGACCCAGTACTTC	CASSWGGTDQETQYF
TRBV6-6	.	.	TRBJ2-1	TGTGCCAGCTTGGACAGTCGCTCCTACAATGAGCAGTTCTTC	CASLDSRSYNEQFF
TRBV19	TRBD1	few	TRBJ1-6	TGTGCCAGTAGTTCGGGACAGGGAAATTCACCCCTCCACTTT	CASSSGQGNSPLHF
TRBV27	.	once	TRBJ1-5	TGTGCCAGCAGTGAACAGGGCAGGCAGCCCCAGCATTTT	CASSEQGRQPQHF
TRBV18	TRBD1	few	TRBJ2-7	TGTGCCAGCTCCTCCGGGACAGGGGCCTACGAGCAGTACTTC	CASSSGTGAYEQYF
TRBV5-1	TRBD1	.	TRBJ2-7	TGCGCCAGCAGCACGGACAGGCGGGAGCAGTACTTC	CASSTDRREQYF
TRBV28	.	.	TRBJ1-6	TGTGCCAGCAGTTGGACAGATTCTAATTCACCCCTCCACTTT	CASSWTDSNSPLHF
TRBV2	TRBD1	.	TRBJ2-1	TGTGCCAGCAGTGCGGAGGGGACAGGCAACAATGAGCAGTTCTTC	CASSAEGTGNNEQFF
TRBV28	.	.	TRBJ2-5	TGTGCCAGCAGTTTAGTTAACCGGGTAGAGACCCAGTACTTC	CASSLVNRVETQYF
TRBV9	.	.	TRBJ2-2	TGTGCCAGCAGTAGTTCCAGCGGTGTATCGAACACCGGGGAGCTGTTTTTT	CASSSSSGVSNTGELFF